This T cell receptor (beta chain) was sequenced during a study of Ad26.COV2.S vaccination and SARS-CoV-2 variants. Treatment in this sample: 15 to 20 received Ad26.COV2.S at low or high dose, single or two shots; about 5 received placebo; per-sample allocation not given. Sampling occurred on day 63 after the first vaccine or placebo injection. Sequencing was performed with immunoSEQ multiplex PCR; in TCRdb, only in-frame clones are kept and a portion is missing. In the table there are more than 300,000 clones, 88% of which are singletons. Germline CDR1 and CDR2: SGHTA and FQGNSA. V was pared by 3 bases and J by 4 bases, with 7 bases between. The CDR3 spans 12 residues. Note on this clone: Other DNA sequences from this sample encode an identical CDR3 as well.

The sequencing here drew on peripheral blood, taken in a trial of Ad26.COV2.S vaccine versus placebo. The source is a person between 18 and 60 years old who received the Ad26.COV2.S COVID-19 vaccine or a placebo. The chain is built from TRBV7-2 and TRBJ2-7; D is ambiguous. The CDR3 nucleotides are TGTGCCAGCAGCTTGTCCAGGTACGAGCAGTACTTC. Translation: CASSLSRYEQYF.